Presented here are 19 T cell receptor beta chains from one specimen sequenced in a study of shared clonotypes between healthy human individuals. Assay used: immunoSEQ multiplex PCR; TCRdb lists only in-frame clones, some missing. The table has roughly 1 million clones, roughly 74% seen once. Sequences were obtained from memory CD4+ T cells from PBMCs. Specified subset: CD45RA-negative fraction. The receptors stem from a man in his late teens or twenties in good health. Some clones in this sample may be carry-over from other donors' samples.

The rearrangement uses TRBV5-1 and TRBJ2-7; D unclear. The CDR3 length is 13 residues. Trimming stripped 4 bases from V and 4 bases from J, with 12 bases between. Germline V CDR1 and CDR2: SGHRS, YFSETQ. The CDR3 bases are TGCGCCAGCAGCCTGGTCCTGGCATACGAGCAGTACTTC. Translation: CASSLVLAYEQYF.

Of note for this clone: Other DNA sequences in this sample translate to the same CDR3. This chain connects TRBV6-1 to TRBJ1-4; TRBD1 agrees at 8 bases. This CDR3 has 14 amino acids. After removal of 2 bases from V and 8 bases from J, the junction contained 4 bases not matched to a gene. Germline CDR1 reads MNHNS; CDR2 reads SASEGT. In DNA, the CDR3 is TGTGCCAGCAGTGAACCAGGGGGCATCGAAAAACTGTTTTTT. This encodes CASSEPGGIEKLFF.

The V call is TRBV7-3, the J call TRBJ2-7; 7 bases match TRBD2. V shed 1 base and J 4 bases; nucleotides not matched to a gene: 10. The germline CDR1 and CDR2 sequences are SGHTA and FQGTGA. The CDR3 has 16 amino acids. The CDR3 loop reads CASSLRESSGRYEQYF. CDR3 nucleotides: TGTGCCAGCAGCTTAAGGGAGTCTAGCGGACGATACGAGCAGTACTTC.

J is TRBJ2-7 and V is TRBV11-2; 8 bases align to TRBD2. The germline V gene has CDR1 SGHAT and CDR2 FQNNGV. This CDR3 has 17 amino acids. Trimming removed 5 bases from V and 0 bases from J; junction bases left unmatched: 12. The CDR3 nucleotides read TGTGCCAGCAGCGTAGCTCGAGCGGGAGCCTTCTCCTACGAGCAGTACTTC. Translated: CASSVARAGAFSYEQYF.

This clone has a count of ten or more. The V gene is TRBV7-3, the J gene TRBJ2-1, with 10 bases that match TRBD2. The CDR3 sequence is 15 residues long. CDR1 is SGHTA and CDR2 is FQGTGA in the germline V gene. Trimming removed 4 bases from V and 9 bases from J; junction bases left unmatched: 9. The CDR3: CASSSPGLATGEQFF. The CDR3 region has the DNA TGTGCCAGCAGCTCCCCGGGACTAGCGACGGGTGAGCAGTTCTTC.

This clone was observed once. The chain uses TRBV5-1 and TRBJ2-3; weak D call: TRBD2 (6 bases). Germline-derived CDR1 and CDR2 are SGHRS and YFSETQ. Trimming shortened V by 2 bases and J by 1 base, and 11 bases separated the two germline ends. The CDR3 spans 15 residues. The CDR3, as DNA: TGCGCCAGCAGCTTTAGAGGGGAGGGCACAGATACGCAGTATTTT. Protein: CASSFRGEGTDTQYF.

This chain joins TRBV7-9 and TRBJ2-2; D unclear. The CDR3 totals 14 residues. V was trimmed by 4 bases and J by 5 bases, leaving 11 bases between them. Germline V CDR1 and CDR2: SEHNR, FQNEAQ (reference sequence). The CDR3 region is CASSSISVTGELFF. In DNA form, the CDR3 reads TGTGCCAGCAGCTCCATTTCAGTAACCGGGGAGCTGTTTTTT.

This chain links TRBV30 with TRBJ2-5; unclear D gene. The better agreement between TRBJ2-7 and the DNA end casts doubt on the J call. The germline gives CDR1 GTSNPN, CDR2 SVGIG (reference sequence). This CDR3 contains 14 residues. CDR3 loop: CAWRPRGTSGEQYF. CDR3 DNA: TGTGCCTGGAGGCCTCGCGGCACCTCTGGCGAGCAGTACTTC.

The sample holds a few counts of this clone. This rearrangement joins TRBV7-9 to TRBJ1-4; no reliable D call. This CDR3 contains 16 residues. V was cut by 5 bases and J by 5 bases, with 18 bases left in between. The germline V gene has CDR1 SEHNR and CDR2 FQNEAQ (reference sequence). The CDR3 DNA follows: TGTGCCAGCAGCCCTCCCCCCCGGGCCCAAAATGAAAAACTGTTTTTT. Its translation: CASSPPPRAQNEKLFF.

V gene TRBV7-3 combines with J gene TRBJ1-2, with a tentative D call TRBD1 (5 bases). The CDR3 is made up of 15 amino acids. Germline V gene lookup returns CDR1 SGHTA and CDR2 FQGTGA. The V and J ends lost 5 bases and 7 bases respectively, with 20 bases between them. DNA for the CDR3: TGTGCCAGCAGCCCGACCCAGGGACCTTACGGTGGCTACACCTTC. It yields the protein CASSPTQGPYGGYTF. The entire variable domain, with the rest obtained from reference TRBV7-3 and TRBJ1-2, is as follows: GAGVSQTPSNKVTEKGKYVELRCDPISGHTALYWYRQSLGQGPEFLIYFQGTGAADDSGLPNDRFFAVRPEGSVSTLKIQRTERGDSAVYLCASSPTQGPYGGYTFGSGTRLTVV.

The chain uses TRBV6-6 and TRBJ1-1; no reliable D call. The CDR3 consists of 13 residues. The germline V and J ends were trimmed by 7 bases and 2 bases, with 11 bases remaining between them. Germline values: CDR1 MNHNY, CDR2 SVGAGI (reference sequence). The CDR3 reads CASINRANTEAFF. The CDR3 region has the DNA TGTGCCAGCATTAACCGAGCTAACACTGAAGCTTTCTTT.

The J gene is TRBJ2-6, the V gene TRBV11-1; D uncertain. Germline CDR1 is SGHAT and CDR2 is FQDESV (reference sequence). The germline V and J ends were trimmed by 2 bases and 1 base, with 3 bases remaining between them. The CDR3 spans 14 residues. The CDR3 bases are TGTGCCAGCAGCTTACCTTCTGGGGCCAACGTCCTGACTTTC. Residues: CASSLPSGANVLTF.

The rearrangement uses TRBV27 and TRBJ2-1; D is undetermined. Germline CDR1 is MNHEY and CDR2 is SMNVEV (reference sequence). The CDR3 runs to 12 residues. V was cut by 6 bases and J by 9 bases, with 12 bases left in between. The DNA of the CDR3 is TGTGCCAGCAGGATGAACTTGGGTGAGCAGTTCTTC. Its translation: CASRMNLGEQFF.

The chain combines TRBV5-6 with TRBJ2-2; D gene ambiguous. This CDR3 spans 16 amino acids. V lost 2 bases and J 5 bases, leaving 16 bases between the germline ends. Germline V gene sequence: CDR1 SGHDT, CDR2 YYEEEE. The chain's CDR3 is CASSFGRELPTGELFF. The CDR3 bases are TGTGCCAGCAGCTTTGGTCGTGAACTGCCGACCGGGGAGCTGTTTTTT.

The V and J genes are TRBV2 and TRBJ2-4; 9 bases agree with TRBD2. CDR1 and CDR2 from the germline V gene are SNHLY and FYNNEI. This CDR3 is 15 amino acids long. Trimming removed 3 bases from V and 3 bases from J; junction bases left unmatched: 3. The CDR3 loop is CASSDAGGGKNIQYF. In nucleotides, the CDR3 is TGTGCCAGCAGTGACGCGGGAGGGGGCAAAAACATTCAGTACTTC. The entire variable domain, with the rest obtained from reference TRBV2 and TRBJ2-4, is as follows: EPEVTQTPSHQVTQMGQEVILRCVPISNHLYFYWYRQILGQKVEFLVSFYNNEISEKSEIFDDQFSVERPDGSNFTLKIRSTKLEDSAMYFCASSDAGGGKNIQYFGAGTRLSVL.

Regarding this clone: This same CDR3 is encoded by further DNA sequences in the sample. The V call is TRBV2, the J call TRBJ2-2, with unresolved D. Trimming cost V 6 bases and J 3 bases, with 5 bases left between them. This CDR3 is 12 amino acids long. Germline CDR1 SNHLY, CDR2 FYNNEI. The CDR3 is CASRKDTGELFF. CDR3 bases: TGTGCCAGCAGGAAGGACACCGGGGAGCTGTTTTTT. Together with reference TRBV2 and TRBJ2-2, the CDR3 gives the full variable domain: EPEVTQTPSHQVTQMGQEVILRCVPISNHLYFYWYRQILGQKVEFLVSFYNNEISEKSEIFDDQFSVERPDGSNFTLKIRSTKLEDSAMYFCASRKDTGELFFGEGSRLTVL.

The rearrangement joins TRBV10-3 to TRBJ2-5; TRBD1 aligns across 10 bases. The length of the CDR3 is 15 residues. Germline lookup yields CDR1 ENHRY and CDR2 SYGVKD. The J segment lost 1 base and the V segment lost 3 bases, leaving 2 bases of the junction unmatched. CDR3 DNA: TGTGCCATCAGTGACGGGACAGGGGTCCAAGAGACCCAGTACTTC. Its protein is CAISDGTGVQETQYF.

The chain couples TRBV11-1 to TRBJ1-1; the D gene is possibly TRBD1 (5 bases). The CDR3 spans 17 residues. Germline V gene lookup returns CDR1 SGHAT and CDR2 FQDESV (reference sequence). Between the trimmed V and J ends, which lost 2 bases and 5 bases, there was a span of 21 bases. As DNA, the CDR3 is TGTGCCAGCAGCTTAAGGACGTCGGCCAGGGTGGGGACTGAAGCTTTCTTT. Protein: CASSLRTSARVGTEAFF.

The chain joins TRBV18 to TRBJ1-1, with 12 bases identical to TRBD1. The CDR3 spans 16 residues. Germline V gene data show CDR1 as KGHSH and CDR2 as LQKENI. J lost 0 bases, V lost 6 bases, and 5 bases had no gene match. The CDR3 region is CASSAGTGGLNTEAFF. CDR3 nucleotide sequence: TGTGCCAGCTCGGCCGGGACAGGGGGCCTGAACACTGAAGCTTTCTTT.